These 13 T cell receptor beta chains came from one sample sequenced in a study of shared T cell receptors in the human thymus. Libraries were prepared by immunoSEQ multiplex PCR; TCRdb keeps only in-frame clonotypes and omits some of them. The sample carries about 660,000 clones, around 87% recorded once. The same sample was also studied in work on human thymus T cells.

Sequencing input: thymocytes. The source of these receptors is a boy in the first two years of life with a congenital heart defect.

CDR3 DNA: TGTGCCAGCAGCTCCCCCAGGAGGAGGGTCGGAGAGACCCAGTACTTC. Protein product: CASSSPRRRVGETQYF. The chain recombines TRBV7-9 with TRBJ2-5, with D possibly being TRBD2 (6 bases). This CDR3 has 16 residues. V lost 4 bases, J lost 4 bases, and 19 bases lay in between. Germline V gene sequence: CDR1 SEHNR, CDR2 FQNEAQ (reference sequence).

J is TRBJ1-1 and V is TRBV12-5; no reliable D call. The CDR3 is 12 amino acids. The V gene lost 3 bases and the J gene lost 1 base, with 3 bases spanning the gap. The V gene's germline CDR1 is LGHNT and CDR2 FRNRAP. CDR3 bases: TGTGCTAGTGGTTTTAGGAACACTGAAGCTTTCTTT. Its translation: CASGFRNTEAFF.

The rearrangement uses TRBV23-1 and TRBJ2-2; 9 nucleotides line up with TRBD2. TRBV23-1 is filed as an ORF, its function uncertain. Unmatched junction bases numbered 5, after V lost 3 bases and J lost 0 bases. There are 17 residues in the CDR3. The CDR3 region is CASSHHVAGANTGELFF. In DNA form, the CDR3 reads TGCGCCAGCAGTCACCATGTAGCGGGGGCGAACACCGGGGAGCTGTTTTTT.

The rearrangement uses TRBV23-1 and TRBJ2-7; TRBD1 matches 8 bases. TRBV23-1 falls under the ORF class, with uncertain function. CDR3 length: 16 amino acids. Trimming at V came to 0 bases and at J to 3 bases, leaving 7 bases not matched to a gene. In nucleotides, the CDR3 is TGCGCCAGCAGTCAATCTCCTGACAGGGGAGTCTACGAGCAGTACTTC. Amino acid sequence: CASSQSPDRGVYEQYF.

The chain couples TRBV6-1 to TRBJ2-3; a weak D match, TRBD2 (6 bases). Germline V gene sequence: CDR1 MNHNS, CDR2 SASEGT. This CDR3 spans 14 amino acids. V was cut by 7 bases and J by 3 bases, with 14 bases left in between. The CDR3 coding sequence is TGTGCCAGCAATCTGGGGGACTTAACAGATACGCAGTATTTT. Translation: CASNLGDLTDTQYF.

The V and J genes are TRBV4-1 and TRBJ1-1, with a weak D call TRBD1 (6 bases). The V and J ends lost 4 bases and 2 bases respectively, with 17 bases between them. Per germline, CDR1 MGHRA and CDR2 YSYEKL. The CDR3 runs 16 residues. This CDR3 is CASSPRPRGGNTEAFF. Here the CDR3 DNA reads TGCGCCAGCAGCCCCAGGCCTAGGGGGGGAAACACTGAAGCTTTCTTT.

The chain couples TRBV15 to TRBJ2-7, with TRBD1 matching 11 bases. Losses at the gene ends were 3 bases for V and 7 bases for J; bases not matched to a gene: 11. The germline V gene has CDR1 LNHNV and CDR2 YYDKDF (reference sequence). The length of the CDR3 is 16 residues. The CDR3 DNA reads as TGTGCCACCAGCAGGGACGGGACAGGGGGGAAGATAGAGCAGTACTTC. Its protein product is CATSRDGTGGKIEQYF.

V and J are TRBV15 and TRBJ1-5; D may be TRBD1 (6 bases). With 2 bases removed from V and 0 bases from J, the gap between germline ends came to 14 bases. CDR3 length: 17 residues. Germline loops: CDR1 LNHNV, CDR2 YYDKDF (reference sequence). The CDR3 bases are TGTGCCACCAGCAGAACACAGGGTTCGTTTAGCAATCAGCCCCAGCATTTT. It specifies CATSRTQGSFSNQPQHF. Based on the CDR3 plus reference TRBV15 and TRBJ1-5, the full variable domain is DAMVIQNPRYQVTQFGKPVTLSCSQTLNHNVMYWYQQKSSQAPKLLFHYYDKDFNNEADTPDNFQSRRPNTSFCFLDIRSPGLGDTAMYLCATSRTQGSFSNQPQHFGDGTRLSIL.

The chain has TRBV6-1 and TRBJ2-7, with TRBD2 matching 13 bases. The germline V gene encodes CDR1 MNHNS and CDR2 SASEGT. V trimming: 2 bases; J trimming: 3 bases; junction bases outside the gene matches: 7. This CDR3 spans 17 amino acids. The CDR3 bases are TGTGCCAGCAGTGAATTTAGGGGACTAGCGGGGTTCTACGAGCAGTACTTC. Translation gives CASSEFRGLAGFYEQYF.

V is TRBV14 and J is TRBJ2-1; 9 bases are a match to TRBD2. Germline CDR1 SGHDN, CDR2 FVKESK. There are 17 residues in the CDR3. V shed 3 bases and J 2 bases; nucleotides not matched to a gene: 8. The CDR3 protein is CASSQEPGLATYNEQFF. The CDR3, as DNA: TGTGCCAGCAGCCAGGAGCCGGGACTAGCCACCTACAATGAGCAGTTCTTC.

J is TRBJ1-1 and V is TRBV2; TRBD1 is a possible D gene (6 bases). CDR1 is SNHLY, CDR2 FYNNEI, per germline. Trimming left V 7 bases short and J 0 bases short, with 18 bases between. This CDR3 has 16 amino acids. This chain's CDR3 is CASTRDNMGMNTEAFF. In DNA form, the CDR3 reads TGTGCCAGCACCCGGGACAACATGGGCATGAACACTGAAGCTTTCTTT. The full variable domain, in which reference TRBV2 and TRBJ1-1 provide the parts outside the CDR3, is EPEVTQTPSHQVTQMGQEVILRCVPISNHLYFYWYRQILGQKVEFLVSFYNNEISEKSEIFDDQFSVERPDGSNFTLKIRSTKLEDSAMYFCASTRDNMGMNTEAFFGQGTRLTVV.

This chain joins TRBV15 and TRBJ2-3; 14 bases match TRBD2. Trimming at V came to 4 bases and at J to 5 bases, leaving 14 bases not matched to a gene. Germline V gene data show CDR1 as LNHNV and CDR2 as YYDKDF (reference sequence). There are 19 residues in the CDR3. CDR3 DNA sequence: TGTGCCACCAGCACAGGGGGGGGACTAGCGGGAGAGAAGGGAGATACGCAGTATTTT. Translated, it gives CATSTGGGLAGEKGDTQYF.

Here the CDR3 DNA reads TGTGCCAGCAGTTTATCGTTGTCACAGTTATACGAGCAGTACTTC. It translates to CASSLSLSQLYEQYF. This chain uses TRBV27 with TRBJ2-7; D is ambiguous. The CDR3 is 15 amino acids. V lost 0 bases and J 4 bases, leaving 13 bases between the germline ends. Germline CDR1 reads MNHEY; CDR2 reads SMNVEV (reference sequence).